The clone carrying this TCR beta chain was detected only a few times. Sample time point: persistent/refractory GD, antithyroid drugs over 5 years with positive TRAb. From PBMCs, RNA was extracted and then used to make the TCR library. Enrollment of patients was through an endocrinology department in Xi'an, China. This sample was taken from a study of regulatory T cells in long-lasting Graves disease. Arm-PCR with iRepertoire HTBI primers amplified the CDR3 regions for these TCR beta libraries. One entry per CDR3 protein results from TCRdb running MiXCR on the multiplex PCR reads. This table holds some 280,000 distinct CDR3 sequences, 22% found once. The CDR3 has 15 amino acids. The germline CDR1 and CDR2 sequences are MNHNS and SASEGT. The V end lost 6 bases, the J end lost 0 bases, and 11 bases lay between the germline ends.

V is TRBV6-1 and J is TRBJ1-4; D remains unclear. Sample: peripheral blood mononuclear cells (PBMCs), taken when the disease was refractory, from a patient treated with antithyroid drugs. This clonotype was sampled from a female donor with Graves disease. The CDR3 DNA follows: TGTGCCAGCAGAAGAAGGGCCGCAACTAATGAAAAACTGTTTTTT. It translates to CASRRRAATNEKLFF.